The 12 T cell receptor beta chains reported below all come from one sample, sequenced in a study of cytomegalovirus exposure and HLA in healthy donors. Primers: 60 Vbeta forward and 13 Jbeta reverse. Using immunoSEQ multiplex PCR, the repertoire was profiled, and TCRdb retains in-frame clones only, with some absent. The sample lists approximately 81,000 clones, roughly 70% occurring once. Sequencing input: PBMCs. The receptors here all came from a middle-aged man in good health and CMV-seropositive.

The chain is built from TRBV28 and TRBJ2-7, with TRBD1 as a possible D gene (6 bases). Germline V lookup: CDR1 MDHEN, CDR2 SYDVKM. Between the trimmed V and J ends, which lost 5 bases and 4 bases, there was a span of 9 bases. This CDR3 has 12 residues. The CDR3 DNA reads TGTGCCAGCAGTGCACAGGGATACGAGCAGTACTTC. It codes for CASSAQGYEQYF.

V and J are TRBV30 and TRBJ2-1, with D perhaps matching TRBD1 (5 bases). This CDR3 contains 11 residues. Germline CDR1 GTSNPN, CDR2 SVGIG (reference sequence). V lost 2 bases and J lost 7, with 6 bases in between. The chain's CDR3 is CAWSSGNEQFF. DNA for the CDR3: TGTGCCTGGAGTTCAGGGAATGAGCAGTTCTTC.

This clone showed up just a few times. The chain employs TRBV7-9 and TRBJ2-5; D gene unclear. The CDR3 is 14 amino acids. In germline, CDR1 is SEHNR, CDR2 FQNEAQ (reference sequence). V gave up 1 base and J gave up 5 bases, with 11 bases separating them. CDR3 amino acids: CASSLVSGSETQYF. Here the CDR3 DNA reads TGTGCCAGCAGCTTAGTTTCAGGTTCCGAGACCCAGTACTTC.

The gene calls are TRBV20-1 and TRBJ2-7; TRBD2 might be the D (5 bases). Germline V CDR1 and CDR2: DFQATT, SNEGSKA (reference sequence). V lost 6 bases and J 0 bases, leaving 6 bases between the germline ends. The CDR3 sequence is 11 residues long. The CDR3 DNA reads TGCAGTGCGAGGGCCTCCTACGAGCAGTACTTC. Its protein product is CSARASYEQYF.

The CDR3: CASGDGGTSSYEQYF. The DNA of the CDR3 is TGTGCCAGCGGCGATGGAGGTACAAGCTCCTACGAGCAGTACTTC. The rearrangement joins TRBV6-1 to TRBJ2-7; maybe TRBD2 (5 bases). In germline, CDR1 is MNHNS, CDR2 SASEGT. Trimming took off 8 bases at V and 0 bases at J, with 17 bases between the two ends. CDR3 length: 15 residues.

The sample holds a few counts of this clone. The V gene is TRBV14, the J gene TRBJ2-7; D is possibly TRBD1 (5 bases). V lost 4 bases, J lost 2 bases, and 21 bases lay in between. CDR1 SGHDN and CDR2 FVKESK come from the germline V gene. This CDR3 has 17 residues. The CDR3 loop is CASSLPDLGVGPYEQYF. CDR3 DNA: TGTGCCAGCAGCCTTCCCGATTTAGGGGTTGGACCCTACGAGCAGTACTTC.

The CDR3 nucleotides are TGTGCCTGGAGTAGCGGGAGGGCTCGGGAGCAGTACTTC. It translates to CAWSSGRAREQYF. The chain carries TRBV30 and TRBJ2-7; TRBD2 aligns across 10 bases. This CDR3 is built from 13 residues. Germline V lookup: CDR1 GTSNPN, CDR2 SVGIG (reference sequence). J lost 7 bases, V lost 2 bases, and 5 bases had no gene match.

The chain carries TRBV7-3 and TRBJ2-2; D uncertain. Germline values: CDR1 SGHTA, CDR2 FQGTGA. The CDR3 contains 16 residues. V lost 1 base and J 0 bases, leaving 9 bases between the germline ends. CDR3 residues: CASSLNSPSNTGELFF. The CDR3 region has the DNA TGTGCCAGCAGCTTAAACAGCCCCTCGAACACCGGGGAGCTGTTTTTT. Drawing the rest from reference TRBV7-3 and TRBJ2-2, the complete variable domain is GAGVSQTPSNKVTEKGKYVELRCDPISGHTALYWYRQSLGQGPEFLIYFQGTGAADDSGLPNDRFFAVRPEGSVSTLKIQRTERGDSAVYLCASSLNSPSNTGELFFGEGSRLTVL.

This clone was seen a single time. The chain joins TRBV7-6 to TRBJ2-7, with 13 bases matching TRBD2. The CDR3 totals 14 residues. Per germline, CDR1 SGHVS and CDR2 FNYEAQ. Losses at the gene ends were 4 bases for V and 7 bases for J; bases not matched to a gene: 4. CDR3 sequence: CASSYRLAGGEQYF. In nucleotides, the CDR3 is TGTGCCAGCAGCTACCGACTAGCGGGAGGAGAGCAGTACTTC.

V and J are TRBV5-6 and TRBJ1-4; perhaps TRBD1 as D (5 bases). In germline, CDR1 is SGHDT, CDR2 YYEEEE. Deletions cut 7 bases from V and 4 bases from J, with 20 bases between. This CDR3 has 16 amino acids. The DNA for the CDR3 is TGTGCCAGCTCGCTCTGGCAGGGTCAGGGTAATGAAAAACTGTTTTTT. It codes for CASSLWQGQGNEKLFF.

Details on this clone: The junction departs from the called germline gene at one end, perhaps through a read error. At the DNA level, this CDR3 is encoded by other sequences in the same sample as well. This chain connects TRBV7-8 to TRBJ2-1, with D perhaps matching TRBD2 (5 bases). This CDR3 is 17 amino acids long. Germline values: CDR1 SGHVS, CDR2 FQNEAQ. CDR3 region: CASSLGALAPLGNEQFF. The CDR3 DNA reads TGTGCCAGCAGCTTAGGGGCCCTAGCTCCCCTGGGGAATGAACAGTTCTTC.

The V call is TRBV28, the J call TRBJ2-7; TRBD1 aligns across 9 bases. This CDR3 has 18 amino acids. In germline, CDR1 is MDHEN, CDR2 SYDVKM. J gave up 6 bases and V 5 bases, and 20 bases lay outside the gene matches. The CDR3 sequence: CASSTYTLNRGRESEQYF. The CDR3 DNA follows: TGTGCCAGCAGTACCTACACTTTGAACAGGGGGCGAGAGTCCGAGCAGTACTTC.